This is a list of T cell receptor beta chains from one sample in a study of shared clonotypes between healthy human individuals. Here immunoSEQ multiplex PCR was the method, and the copy in TCRdb shows in-frame clones only, minus some. Of 2,500,000 or so clones listed, approximately 94% are singletons. What was sequenced was naive CD4+ T cells sorted from blood. Receptor source: a man aged 18 to 29 in good health. The CDR3 runs from the conserved cysteine through the conserved F or W. A D gene is named only where the DNA matches it firmly. Size is omitted from some rows. Given values are once, few, many or a class for expanded clones.

J gene	D gene	clone size	V gene	CDR3 DNA	CDR3 protein
TRBJ2-3	TRBD2	NA	TRBV5-1	TGCGCCAGCAGCGCGGGACTAGCGGGAGTATTAGATACGCAGTATTTT	CASSAGLAGVLDTQYF
TRBJ1-2	NA	NA	TRBV4-1	TGCGCCAGCAGAAACACCGGGACCCTGGAGTATGGCTACACCTTC	CASRNTGTLEYGYTF
TRBJ1-5	TRBD1	NA	TRBV28	TGTGCCAGCAGTTTTTCGGACAGGGCGGTTCAGCCCCAGCATTTT	CASSFSDRAVQPQHF
TRBJ2-7	TRBD2	NA	TRBV7-9	TGTGCCAGCAGCTCGCTGTTAGGGACTAGCGGGAACTCCTACGAGCAGTACTTC	CASSSLLGTSGNSYEQYF
TRBJ2-7	TRBD2	once	TRBV19	TGTGCCACCAGCCCTCTAGCGGACCTAAGCGAGCAGTACTTC	CATSPLADLSEQYF
TRBJ2-7	TRBD2	NA	TRBV25-1	TGTGCCAGCAGACTAGCGGGAGCCTACGAGCAGTACTTC	CASRLAGAYEQYF
TRBJ2-2	TRBD2	NA	TRBV7-9	TGTGCCAGCAGCTGGGTAGCGGGGGACACCGGGGAGCTGTTTTTT	CASSWVAGDTGELFF
TRBJ1-6	NA	NA	TRBV5-1	TGCGCCAGCAGCTTGCAGAATAATTCACCCCCCCACTTT	CASSLQNNSPPHF
TRBJ2-1	TRBD2	NA	TRBV25-1	TGTGCCAGCAGTGAATATAGGACTAGCGGGATGGATGAGCAGTTCTTC	CASSEYRTSGMDEQFF
TRBJ2-2	NA	NA	TRBV5-6	TGTGCCAGCAGCCAGGTGGTTAGTGGGGAGCTGTTTTTT	CASSQVVSGELFF
TRBJ2-1	NA	NA	TRBV7-2	TGTGCCAGCAGCTTACTAGGGACCCTGTATAATGAGCAGTTCTTC	CASSLLGTLYNEQFF
TRBJ2-7	TRBD1	NA	TRBV5-1	TGCGCCAGCAGCTCCCGGACAGGGGGCCAGTACGAGCAGTACTTC	CASSSRTGGQYEQYF
TRBJ1-2	NA	NA	TRBV29-1	TGCAGCGTTGGAAGGGACATTTTAGAGGGCGATGGCTACACCTTC	CSVGRDILEGDGYTF
TRBJ2-7	TRBD1	NA	TRBV28	TGTGCCAGCAGTTTATTGACAGGGGGCTACGAGCAGTACTTC	CASSLLTGGYEQYF
TRBJ1-5	TRBD1	once	TRBV19	TGTGCCAGTAGTATTGAGACAGGGGGCGGTCAGCCCCAGCATTTT	CASSIETGGGQPQHF
TRBJ2-4	NA	NA	TRBV11-2	TGTGCCAGCAGCGCTCGTGGGGGTCACCCGAAAAACATTCAGTACTTC	CASSARGGHPKNIQYF
TRBJ1-1	TRBD1	NA	TRBV2	TGTGCCAGCAGCGGACAGGGGGGGACCACTGAAGCTTTCTTT	CASSGQGGTTEAFF